This entry is about one TCR beta chain. CDR3 size: 15 residues. After removal of 4 bases from V and 4 bases from J, the junction contained 7 bases not matched to a gene. The germline CDR1 and CDR2 sequences are SEHNR and FQNEAQ (reference sequence). This sample was taken from a study of OX40 agonist ivuxolimab in advanced cancers. Study overall: Patient treatment consisted of intravenous ivuxolimab administration every 2 weeks at 0.01 to 10 mg/kg. Partial responses were seen in three patients, one with hepatocellular carcinoma and two with cutaneous melanoma.

The repertoire was sequenced with immunoSEQ multiplex PCR; TCRdb's copy has only in-frame clones and lacks some. The data contain over 65,000 clones, around 87% of them seen just once; the ten biggest clones take up approximately 8%. The rearrangement links TRBV7-9 to TRBJ2-1; 7 nucleotides match TRBD2. This receptor was obtained from an adult with an advanced solid tumor such as melanoma, head and neck, liver or kidney cancer. The specimen was CD4+ or CD8+ T cells sorted from blood, collected in a trial of the OX40 agonist ivuxolimab. This CDR3 reads CASSYQRGTYNEQFF. DNA of the CDR3: TGTGCCAGCAGCTACCAGCGGGGCACTTACAATGAGCAGTTCTTC.